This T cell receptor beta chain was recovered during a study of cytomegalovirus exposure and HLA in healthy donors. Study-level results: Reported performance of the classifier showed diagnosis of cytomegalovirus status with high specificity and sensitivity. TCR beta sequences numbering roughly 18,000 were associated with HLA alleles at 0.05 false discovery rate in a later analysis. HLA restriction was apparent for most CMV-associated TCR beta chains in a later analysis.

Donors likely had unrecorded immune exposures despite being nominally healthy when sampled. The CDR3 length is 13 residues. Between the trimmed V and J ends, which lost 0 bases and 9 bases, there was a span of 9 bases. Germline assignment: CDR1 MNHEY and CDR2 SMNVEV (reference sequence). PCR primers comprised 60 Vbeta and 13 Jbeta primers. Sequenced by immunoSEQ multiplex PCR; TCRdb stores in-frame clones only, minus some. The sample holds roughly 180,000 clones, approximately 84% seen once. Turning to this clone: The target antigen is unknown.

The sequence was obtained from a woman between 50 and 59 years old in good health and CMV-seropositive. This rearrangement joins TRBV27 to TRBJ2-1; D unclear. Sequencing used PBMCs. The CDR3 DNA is TGTGCCAGCAGTTTATCGCGGCTAAGTGAGCAGTTCTTC. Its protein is CASSLSRLSEQFF.